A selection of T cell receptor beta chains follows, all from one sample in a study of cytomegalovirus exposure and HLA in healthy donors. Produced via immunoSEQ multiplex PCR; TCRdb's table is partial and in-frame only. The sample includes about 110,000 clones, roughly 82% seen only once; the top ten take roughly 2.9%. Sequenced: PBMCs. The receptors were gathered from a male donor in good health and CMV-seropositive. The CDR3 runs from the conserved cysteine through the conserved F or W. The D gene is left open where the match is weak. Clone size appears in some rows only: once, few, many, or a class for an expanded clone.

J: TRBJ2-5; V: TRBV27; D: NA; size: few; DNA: TGTGCCAGCCGACCCTCGGGGCAGGGGCAAGAGACCCAGTACTTC; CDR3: CASRPSGQGQETQYF
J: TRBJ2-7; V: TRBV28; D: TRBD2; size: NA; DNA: TGTGCCAGCCGCAATCTAGCGGGGCTTCGATACGAGCAGTACTTC; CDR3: CASRNLAGLRYEQYF
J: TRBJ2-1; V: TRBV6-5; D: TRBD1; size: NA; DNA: TGTGCCAGCAGTTTGAGGGACAGGGATGAGCAGTTCTTC; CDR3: CASSLRDRDEQFF
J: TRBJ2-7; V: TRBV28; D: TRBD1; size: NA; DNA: TGTGCCAGCAGTCCCCGCCCGGACAGGGGGCTATACGAGCAGTACTTC; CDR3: CASSPRPDRGLYEQYF
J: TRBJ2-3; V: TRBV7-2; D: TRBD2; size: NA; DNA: TGTGCCAGCAGCTCCTCGACTAGCGGGAGTCGGCCAGATACGCAGTATTTT; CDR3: CASSSSTSGSRPDTQYF
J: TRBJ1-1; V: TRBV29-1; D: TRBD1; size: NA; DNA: TGCAGCGTTAGACAGGGGAGGGACACTGAAGCTTTCTTT; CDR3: CSVRQGRDTEAFF
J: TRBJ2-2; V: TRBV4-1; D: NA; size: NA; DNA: TGCGCCAGCAGCCAAGATGGCGCTAGTACCAGGGAGCTGTTTTTT; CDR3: CASSQDGASTRELFF
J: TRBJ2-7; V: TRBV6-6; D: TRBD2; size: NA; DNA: TGTGCCAGCAGTTACCCTAGCGGGAACTACGAGCAGTACTTC; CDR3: CASSYPSGNYEQYF
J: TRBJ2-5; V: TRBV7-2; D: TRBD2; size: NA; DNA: TGTGCCAGCAGCTTAGTTGCTAGCGGGAGGGGGGGAGAGACCCAGTACTTC; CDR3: CASSLVASGRGGETQYF
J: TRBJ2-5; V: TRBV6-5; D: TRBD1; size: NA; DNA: TGTGCCAGCAGCCCGAAGGACAGGGGTCAAGAGACCCAGTACTTC; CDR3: CASSPKDRGQETQYF
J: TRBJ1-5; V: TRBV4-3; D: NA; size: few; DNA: TGCGCCAGCAGCCCGACCTGGAGTGTCAATCAGCCCCAGCATTTT; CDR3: CASSPTWSVNQPQHF
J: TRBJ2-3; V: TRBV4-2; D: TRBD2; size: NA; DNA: TGTGCCAGCAGCCCACTAGCGGGGGTGGGGACAGATACGCAGTATTTT; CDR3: CASSPLAGVGTDTQYF
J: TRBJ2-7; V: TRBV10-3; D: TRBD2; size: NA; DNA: TGTGCCATCAGTGAGTTGACTAGCGGGAGTCTGAGGGCGGGCGAGCAGTACTTC; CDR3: CAISELTSGSLRAGEQYF
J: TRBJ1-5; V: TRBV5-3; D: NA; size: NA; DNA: TGTGCCAGAAGCTTGGGAGGGAATCAGCCCCAGCATTTT; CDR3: CARSLGGNQPQHF
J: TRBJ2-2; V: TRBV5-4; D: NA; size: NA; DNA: TGTGCCAGCAGCTTGGGCAGGGCAGACACCGGGGAGCTGTTTTTT; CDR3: CASSLGRADTGELFF
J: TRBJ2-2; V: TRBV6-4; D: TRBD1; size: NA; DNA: TGTGCCAGCTCCCGGGACAGGGGGCCCGGGGAGCTGTTTTTT; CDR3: CASSRDRGPGELFF
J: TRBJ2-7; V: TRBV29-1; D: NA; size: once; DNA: TGCAGCGTTGAAGAGGCCGCCTACGAGCAGTACTTC; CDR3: CSVEEAAYEQYF
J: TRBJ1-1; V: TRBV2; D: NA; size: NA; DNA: TGTGCCAGCAGTCCGCAGGCTTCTGAAGCTTTCTTT; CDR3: CASSPQASEAFF
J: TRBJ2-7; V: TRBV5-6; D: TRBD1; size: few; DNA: TGTGCCAGCAGAAGGGACAGCAGTAGCTACGAGCAGTACTTC; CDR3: CASRRDSSSYEQYF
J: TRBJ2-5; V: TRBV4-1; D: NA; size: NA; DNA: TGCGCCAGCAGCCAAGGTGGACTAACCAATCGTCGAGAGACCCAGTACTTC; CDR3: CASSQGGLTNRRETQYF
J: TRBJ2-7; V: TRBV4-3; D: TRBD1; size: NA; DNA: TGCGCCAGCAGCCAACCAAGACAGGGGGGAAGCTACGAGCAGTACTTC; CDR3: CASSQPRQGGSYEQYF
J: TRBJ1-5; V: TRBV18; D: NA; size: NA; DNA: TGTGCCAGCTCACGTTCGACAGTGGAGCCCCAGCATTTT; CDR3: CASSRSTVEPQHF
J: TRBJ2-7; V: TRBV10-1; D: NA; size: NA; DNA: TGCGCCAGCAGTGAGTCCTGTACCTACGAGCAGTACTTC; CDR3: CASSESCTYEQYF
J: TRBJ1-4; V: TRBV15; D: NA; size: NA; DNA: TGTGCCACCAGCAGAGATCTGGAGGGCGCAACTAATGAAAAACTGTTTTTT; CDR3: CATSRDLEGATNEKLFF
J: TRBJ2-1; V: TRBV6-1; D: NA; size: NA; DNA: TGTGCCAGCAGTGAATTGGGGGGTATGCTTGAGCAGTTCTTC; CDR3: CASSELGGMLEQFF
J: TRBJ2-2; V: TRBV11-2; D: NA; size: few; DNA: TGTGCCAGCAGCTTAGAACTCCTAGCCGGGGAGCTGTTTTTT; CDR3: CASSLELLAGELFF
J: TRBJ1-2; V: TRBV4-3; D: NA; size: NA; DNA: TGCGCCAGCAGCCCAGAGGGCTTACAGGGCGCTGGGAGTGGCTACCCCTTC; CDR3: CASSPEGLQGAGSGYPF
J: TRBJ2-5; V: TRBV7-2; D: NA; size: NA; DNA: TGTGCCAGCAGCTTTAGCGAGACCCAGTACTTC; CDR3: CASSFSETQYF
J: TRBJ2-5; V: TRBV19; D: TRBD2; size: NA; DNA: TGTGCCAGTAGTCCCCGGCCGGGACTAGCGGGATCGGAGACCCAGTACTTC; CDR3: CASSPRPGLAGSETQYF
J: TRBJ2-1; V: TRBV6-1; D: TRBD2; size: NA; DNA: TGTGCCAGCAGTGAAGCGGGAGGGCCCAATGAGCAGTTCTTC; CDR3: CASSEAGGPNEQFF
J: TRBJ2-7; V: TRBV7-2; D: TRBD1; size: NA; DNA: TGTGCCAGCAGCCCGGACAGGTCTTTCGACGAGCAGTACTTC; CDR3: CASSPDRSFDEQYF
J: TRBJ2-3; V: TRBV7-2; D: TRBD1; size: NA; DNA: TGTGCCAGCAGCTTCCCCCCCTATACTGCGGACAGGGTAGATACGCAGTATTTT; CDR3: CASSFPPYTADRVDTQYF
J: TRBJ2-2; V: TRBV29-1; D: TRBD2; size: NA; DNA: TGCAGCGTTGAAGACGGGGGGGCTGGCACCGGGGAGCTGTTTTTT; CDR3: CSVEDGGAGTGELFF
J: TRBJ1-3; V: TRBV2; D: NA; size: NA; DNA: TGTGCCAGCAGGGCCCGGGACACGGTAAATGGAAACACCATATATTTT; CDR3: CASRARDTVNGNTIYF
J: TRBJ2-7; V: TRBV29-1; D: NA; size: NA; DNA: TGCAGCGTCCTTCTCCGCGAGCAGTACTTC; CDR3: CSVLLREQYF
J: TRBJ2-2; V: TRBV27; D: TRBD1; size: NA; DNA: TGTGCCAGCAGTTTACCAGGGGGGAACACCGGGGAGCTGTTTTTT; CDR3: CASSLPGGNTGELFF
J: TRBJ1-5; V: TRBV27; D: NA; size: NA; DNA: TGTGCCAGCAGTTTAAGAGCAGGGACAACCGTGGGACATCAGCCCCAGCATTTT; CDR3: CASSLRAGTTVGHQPQHF
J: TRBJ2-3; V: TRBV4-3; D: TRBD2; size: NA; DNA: TGCGCCAGCAGCCAAGCTCTAGCGGGTGGGAGCACAGATACGCAGTATTTT; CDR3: CASSQALAGGSTDTQYF
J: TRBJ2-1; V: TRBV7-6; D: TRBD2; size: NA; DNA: TGTGCCAGCAGCTTCAGCGGGAGTACCTACAATGAGCAGTTCTTC; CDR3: CASSFSGSTYNEQFF
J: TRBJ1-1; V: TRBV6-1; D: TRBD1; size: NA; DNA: TGTGCCAGCAGTGCGCTGAAAGGGGGACAGGGTAGGTCGTACACTGAAGCTTTCTTT; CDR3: CASSALKGGQGRSYTEAFF
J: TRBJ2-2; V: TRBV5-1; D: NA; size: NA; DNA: TGCGCCAGCAGCTTGGCAGGTGGGCTCAACACCGGGGAGCTGTTTTTT; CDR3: CASSLAGGLNTGELFF
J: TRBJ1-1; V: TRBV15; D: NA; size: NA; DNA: TGTGCCACCAGCAGAGATATGGTGAGGGGGTTAAACACTGAAGCTTTCTTT; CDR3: CATSRDMVRGLNTEAFF
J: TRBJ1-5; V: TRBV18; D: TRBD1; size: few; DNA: TGTGCCAGCTCAGGGGACAGGGGGCAGCCCCAGCATTTT; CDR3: CASSGDRGQPQHF
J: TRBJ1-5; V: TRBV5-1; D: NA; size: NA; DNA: TGCGCCAGCAGCTTAGAGGGAGTGAGCAATCAGCCCCAGCATTTT; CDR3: CASSLEGVSNQPQHF
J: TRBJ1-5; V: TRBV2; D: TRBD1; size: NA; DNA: TGTGCCAGCAGGGACAGGGTTCGCAATCAGCCCCAGCATTTT; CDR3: CASRDRVRNQPQHF
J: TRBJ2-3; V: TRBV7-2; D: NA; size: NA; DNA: TGTGCCAGCAGCCCGGTGTTGGTGGCGGGGGCCTTCACAGATACGCAGTATTTT; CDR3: CASSPVLVAGAFTDTQYF
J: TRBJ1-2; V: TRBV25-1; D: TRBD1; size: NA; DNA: TGTGCCAGCAGTGACCGACAGGGGTTAGGCTATGGCTACACCTTC; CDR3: CASSDRQGLGYGYTF
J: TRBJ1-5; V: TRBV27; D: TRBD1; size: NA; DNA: TGTGCCAGCAGTGGGACGACAGGGGGCGGGTATCAGCCCCAGCATTTT; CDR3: CASSGTTGGGYQPQHF
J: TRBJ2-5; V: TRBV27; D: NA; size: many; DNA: TGTGCCAGCAGTTTTTTCTGGGGGCCCGAAGAGACCCAGTACTTC; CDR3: CASSFFWGPEETQYF
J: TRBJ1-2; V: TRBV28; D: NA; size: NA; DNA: TGTGCCAGCAGTCTAGGTTGGGGCTACACCTTC; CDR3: CASSLGWGYTF
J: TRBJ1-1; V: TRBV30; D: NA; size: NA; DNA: TGTGCCTGGAGTCGGCAGGGAGGGACTGAAGCTTTCTTT; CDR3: CAWSRQGGTEAFF
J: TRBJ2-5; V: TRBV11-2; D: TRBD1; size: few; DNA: TGTGCCAGCAGCTTAGGCCGAGACAGGGGGGAGACCCAGTACTTC; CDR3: CASSLGRDRGETQYF
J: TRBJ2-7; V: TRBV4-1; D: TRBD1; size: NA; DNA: TGCGCCAGCAGCCTAGGGGGGACAGGGGGTTACGAGCAGTACTTC; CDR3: CASSLGGTGGYEQYF